This section outlines one T cell receptor beta chain sequence together with its context. Germline trimming cut 8 bases from V and 2 bases from J; bases unmatched to any gene: 6. Germline CDR1 and CDR2: SNHLY and FYNNEI. This CDR3 is 14 amino acids long. The data were obtained in a study of cytomegalovirus exposure and HLA in healthy donors. About the research overall: It was reported in a later analysis that the same platform had been used for the roughly 130 validation repertoires as for the roughly 700 first-cohort repertoires.

Some clones are missing from TCRdb's copy, which holds only in-frame ones; the method was immunoSEQ multiplex PCR. The sample carries about 75,000 clones, around four fifths recorded once. The gene calls are TRBV2 and TRBJ2-3, with 8 positions matching TRBD2. Material: PBMCs. The receptor's source is a man younger than 45 in good health and CMV-seronegative. The CDR3 nucleotides are TGTGCCAGCGGCGGACTAGCTCCCACAGATACGCAGTATTTT. Protein: CASGGLAPTDTQYF.